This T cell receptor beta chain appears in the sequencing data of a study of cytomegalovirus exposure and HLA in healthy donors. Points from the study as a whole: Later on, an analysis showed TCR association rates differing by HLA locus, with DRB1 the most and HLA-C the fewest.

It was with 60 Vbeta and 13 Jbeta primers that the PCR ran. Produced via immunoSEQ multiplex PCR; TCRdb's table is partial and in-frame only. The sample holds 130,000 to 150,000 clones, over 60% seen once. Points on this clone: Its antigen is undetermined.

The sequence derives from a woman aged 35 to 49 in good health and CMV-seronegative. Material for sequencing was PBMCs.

The CDR3 DNA reads as TGCGCCAGCAGCTCGTACGGGCGACCAGGGTTGGTCAAAAACATTCAGTACTTC. Its protein is CASSSYGRPGLVKNIQYF. V gene TRBV5-1 combines with J gene TRBJ2-4, with D possibly being TRBD1 (5 bases). This CDR3 has 18 amino acids. The V end lost 3 bases, the J end lost 3 bases, and 22 bases lay between the germline ends. Germline CDR1 and CDR2: SGHRS and YFSETQ.